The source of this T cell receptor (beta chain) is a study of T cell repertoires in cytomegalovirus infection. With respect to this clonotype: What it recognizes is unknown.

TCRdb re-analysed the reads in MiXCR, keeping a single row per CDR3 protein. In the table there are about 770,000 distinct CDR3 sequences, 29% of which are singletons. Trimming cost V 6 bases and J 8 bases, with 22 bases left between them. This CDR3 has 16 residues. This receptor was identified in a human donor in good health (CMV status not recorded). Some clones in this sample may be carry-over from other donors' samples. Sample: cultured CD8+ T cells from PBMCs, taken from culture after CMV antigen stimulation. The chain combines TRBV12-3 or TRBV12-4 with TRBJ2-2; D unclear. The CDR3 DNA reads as TGTGCCAGCAGCCTCCCCCTTATTAGGGTCAGAGGGGAGCTGTTTTTT. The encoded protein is CASSLPLIRVRGELFF.